The TCR beta chain described here comes from a study of blood T cell repertoires in COVID-19. Study information: From the United States, Italy and Spain came samples of acute and convalescent COVID-19.

The data were produced by immunoSEQ multiplex PCR, yet TCRdb's version contains in-frame clones alone and is incomplete. The data contain some 200,000 clones, approximately 87% of them singletons. The CDR3 loop spans 13 amino acids. Germline lookup yields CDR1 GTSNPN and CDR2 SVGIG (reference sequence). The V and J ends lost 4 bases and 11 bases, in that order; junction bases with no gene match: 9. This sequence was found in a woman aged 45-60 years with acute or convalescent COVID-19. The chain joins TRBV30 to TRBJ1-5, with 9 bases aligning to TRBD1. Material: peripheral blood. The CDR3 spells CAWIPGQGGTQHF. CDR3 DNA sequence: TGTGCCTGGATTCCGGGACAGGGAGGGACCCAGCATTTT.